Below, 8 T cell receptor beta chains from the same sample are listed, as sequenced in a study of T cell repertoires in aging, cancer and after chemotherapy. Amplification of TCR beta used genomic DNA extracted from peripheral blood. Multiplex touch-down PCR with TRB-A/B primers amplified rearranged V-D-J TRB sequences. TCRdb recomputed calls from the multiplex PCR reads with MiXCR, one row per CDR3 protein. Among approximately 10,000 distinct CDR3 sequences, 38% were seen once, and the ten largest hold roughly 8.2%. The sequencing sample was made of blood. The origin of the receptors is a human donor in good health.

The chain recombines TRBV19 with TRBJ1-1, with 7 bases that match TRBD1. This CDR3 is built from 14 residues. Unmatched junction bases numbered 9, after V lost 10 bases and J lost 1 base. The V gene's germline CDR1 is LNHDA and CDR2 SQIVND (reference sequence). The CDR3 region is CAIRDSATNTEAFF. The CDR3 DNA sequence: TGTGCCATAAGGGACAGCGCGACGAACACTGAAGCTTTCTTT. Looking up the rest from reference TRBV19 and TRBJ1-1 gives the full variable domain: DGGITQSPKYLFRKEGQNVTLSCEQNLNHDAMYWYRQDPGQGLRLIYYSQIVNDFQKGDIAEGYSVSREKKESFPLTVTSAQKNPTAFYLCAIRDSATNTEAFFGQGTRLTVV.

The genes are TRBV5-3 and TRBJ2-7; TRBD2 aligns across 11 bases. TRBV5-3 is an ORF; its function is uncertain. The CDR3 has 15 amino acids. With V trimmed by 5 bases and J by 2 bases, 6 bases remained unmatched. The CDR3 nucleotides read TGTGCCAGAAGTCTCCGACTAGCGGGGACCTACGAGCAGTACTTC. Its protein is CARSLRLAGTYEQYF.

The genes are TRBV27 and TRBJ2-1; 9 positions match TRBD2. V dropped 8 bases and J dropped 0; count of bases not matched to a gene: 8. The CDR3 extends over 16 amino acids. Looked up from germline, CDR1 is MNHEY and CDR2 is SMNVEV (reference sequence). CDR3 residues: CASALAGPSSYNEQFF. The DNA for the CDR3 is TGTGCCAGCGCGCTAGCGGGACCAAGCTCCTACAATGAGCAGTTCTTC.

This sequence joins TRBV10-3 and TRBJ2-3; D remains ambiguous. Germline CDR1 ENHRY, CDR2 SYGVKD. The ends were cut back, 1 base at V and 0 bases at J, with 11 bases in the middle. This CDR3 is 16 amino acids long. As DNA, the CDR3 is TGTGCCATCAGTGAGTTTGGGTCGTCTAGCACAGATACGCAGTATTTT. This encodes CAISEFGSSSTDTQYF.

This clonotype occurred a few times. This rearrangement joins TRBV27 to TRBJ2-5, with a weak D call TRBD1 (6 bases). This CDR3 comprises 15 residues. V lost 5 bases and J 2 bases, leaving 15 bases between the germline ends. Germline CDR1 is MNHEY and CDR2 is SMNVEV (reference sequence). The DNA for the CDR3 is TGTGCCAGCAGTCCACAGGGACGGCTACAAGAGACCCAGTACTTC. Its translation is CASSPQGRLQETQYF.

J is TRBJ2-2 and V is TRBV5-6; TRBD1 is a possible D gene (6 bases). This CDR3 spans 15 amino acids. The germline V gene encodes CDR1 SGHDT and CDR2 YYEEEE. The V and J ends lost 1 base and 5 bases respectively, with 12 bases between them. The CDR3 protein is CASSLNGQRTGELFF. CDR3 coding DNA: TGTGCCAGCAGCTTGAACGGACAGCGTACCGGGGAGCTGTTTTTT.

The chain uses TRBV5-4 and TRBJ2-5; D is perhaps TRBD2 (6 bases). CDR3 length: 16 residues. Germline V gene data show CDR1 as SGHNT and CDR2 as YYREEE (reference sequence). V gave up 2 bases and J gave up 5 bases, with 19 bases separating them. The CDR3 protein is CASSFFRGTSQETQYF. CDR3 nucleotide sequence: TGTGCCAGCAGCTTTTTTCGCGGGACGTCCCAGGAGACCCAGTACTTC. Together with reference TRBV5-4 and TRBJ2-5, the CDR3 gives the full variable domain: ETGVTQSPTHLIKTRGQQVTLRCSSQSGHNTVSWYQQALGQGPQFIFQYYREEENGRGNFPPRFSGLQFPNYSSELNVNALELDDSALYLCASSFFRGTSQETQYFGPGTRLLVL.

With regard to this clonotype: This may be a read error: a much more frequent sequence differs by one nucleotide. V gene TRBV6-4 combines with J gene TRBJ2-3; D possibly matches TRBD1 or TRBD2 (5 bases each). Germline lookup yields CDR1 MRHNA and CDR2 SNTAGT. V was trimmed by 0 bases and J by 1 base, leaving 8 bases between them. This CDR3 has 15 amino acids. Here the CDR3 DNA reads TGTGCCAGCAGTGACTCGAGAGGGGGCACAGATACGCAGTATTTT. Protein: CASSDSRGGTDTQYF.